These 22 T cell receptor beta chains were all obtained from the same sample, sequenced in a study of T-cell reconstitution after alpha-beta-depleted transplantation in children. The authors prepared the TCRbeta library with unique molecular identifiers. TCRdb reprocessed the PCR reads with MiXCR, giving one entry per CDR3 protein. Of fewer than 550,000 distinct CDR3 sequences listed, about an eighth were seen once; the top ten hold roughly 15%. The sequences come from PBMCs, mostly from graft donor cells, collected 180 days after TCRalphabeta/CD19-depleted stem cell transplant. Receptors originate from a female patient aged 2-10 years who had a stem cell transplant for aplastic anemia, so the T cells may come from the graft donor.

The table lists this clonotype with a few counts. J is TRBJ2-7 and V is TRBV4-3; D is possibly TRBD1 (6 bases). V was shortened by 3 bases and J by 0 bases, with 12 bases between the two germline ends. CDR3 length equals 15 residues. Germline loops: CDR1 LGHNA, CDR2 YSLEER. CDR3 in amino acids: CASSHFTGSSYEQYF. For the CDR3, the DNA is TGCGCCAGCAGCCACTTCACAGGGTCCTCCTACGAGCAGTACTTC.

V is TRBV9 and J is TRBJ2-2; maybe TRBD2 (6 bases). This CDR3 is built from 12 residues. CDR1 is SGDLS, CDR2 YYNGEE, per germline. V was pared by 5 bases and J by 8 bases, with 10 bases between. CDR3 nucleotides: TGTGCCAGCAGTGCTAGCGCGGGGGAGCTGTTTTTT. Protein product: CASSASAGELFF.

The chain is built from TRBV7-2 and TRBJ1-4; no reliable D call. Germline V gene sequence: CDR1 SGHTA, CDR2 FQGNSA. V lost 1 base, J lost 4 bases, and 7 bases lay in between. This CDR3 is built from 14 residues. This CDR3 reads CASSLGSNNEKLFF. CDR3 DNA sequence: TGTGCCAGCAGCTTAGGGAGCAATAATGAAAAACTGTTTTTT.

This chain uses TRBV5-1 with TRBJ2-1, with TRBD2 identical over 9 bases. Trimming at V came to 0 bases and at J to 8 bases, leaving 6 bases not matched to a gene. Germline lookup yields CDR1 SGHRS and CDR2 YFSETQ. This CDR3 comprises 15 residues. CDR3 DNA sequence: TGCGCCAGCAGCTTGGGGGCGGGAGGGCGACATGAGCAGTTCTTC. Its translation: CASSLGAGGRHEQFF.

V and J are TRBV7-6 and TRBJ2-2; tentatively, D is TRBD1 (6 bases). The CDR3 contains 16 residues. Per the germline V gene, CDR1 is SGHVS and CDR2 is FNYEAQ. V was shortened by 5 bases and J by 1 base, with 14 bases between the two germline ends. In DNA form, the CDR3 reads TGTGCCAGCAGCGATACAGGGCCCGAGAACACCGGGGAGCTGTTTTTT. This translates into CASSDTGPENTGELFF.

This chain links TRBV24-1 with TRBJ2-3; D is possibly TRBD1 (5 bases). Germline CDR1 and CDR2: KGHDR and SFDVKD. This CDR3 comprises 14 residues. V lost 7 bases to trimming and J lost 2 bases, with 12 bases between them. CDR3 sequence reads: CATRDKRPTDTQYF. CDR3 nucleotides: TGTGCCACCAGGGACAAGAGACCCACAGATACGCAGTATTTT.

V and J are TRBV5-5 and TRBJ1-2; D is ambiguous. From germline, CDR1 is SGHKS and CDR2 YYEKEE (reference sequence). The CDR3 runs to 14 residues. Trimming cost V 0 bases and J 4 bases, with 10 bases left between them. The CDR3: CASSLGRAGYGYTF. CDR3 bases: TGTGCCAGCAGCTTGGGTCGCGCGGGCTATGGCTACACCTTC.

This clonotype was observed a handful of times. V and J are TRBV18 and TRBJ2-1, with D possibly being TRBD1 (5 bases). V was clipped by 1 base and J by 0 bases, with 10 bases between them. This CDR3 spans 16 amino acids. CDR1 is KGHSH, CDR2 LQKENI, per germline. Here the CDR3 reads CASSPLQVTSYNEQFF. DNA of the CDR3: TGTGCCAGCTCACCACTACAGGTTACCTCCTACAATGAGCAGTTCTTC.

The gene calls are TRBV4-2 and TRBJ1-2; D is perhaps TRBD1 (5 bases). This CDR3 contains 15 residues. CDR1 is LGHNA, CDR2 YNFKEQ, per germline. V shed 2 bases and J shed 8 bases, with 18 bases lying between them. CDR3 sequence reads: CASSQWNMRGSGYTF. In DNA, the CDR3 is TGTGCCAGCAGCCAATGGAATATGCGGGGCAGCGGCTACACCTTC.

Comment on this clonotype: One junction end does not reproduce the germline sequence, and a read error may be involved. The CDR3 spells CASSLSWLSDNEQFF. CDR3 in DNA: TGTGCCAGCAGTTTGTCCTGGCTCTCCGACAATGAGCAGTTCTTC. The chain combines TRBV12-3 or TRBV12-4 with TRBJ2-1; the D is unclear. The CDR3 spans 15 residues.

This chain uses TRBV27 with TRBJ2-7; the match to TRBD1 covers 9 bases. Germline V gene sequence: CDR1 MNHEY, CDR2 SMNVEV (reference sequence). The CDR3 spans 16 residues. V shed 5 bases and J 0 bases; nucleotides not matched to a gene: 8. The CDR3: CASSPQQGASSYEQYF. The DNA for the CDR3 is TGTGCCAGCAGTCCGCAACAGGGGGCTAGCTCCTACGAGCAGTACTTC.

The genes are TRBV18 and TRBJ1-5; no definite D call. This CDR3 is built from 13 residues. V was shortened by 4 bases and J by 5 bases, with 9 bases between the two germline ends. Germline values: CDR1 KGHSH, CDR2 LQKENI. This CDR3 reads CASSQGWDQPQHF. The CDR3 nucleotides read TGTGCCAGCTCACAAGGTTGGGATCAGCCCCAGCATTTT.

The table lists this clonotype with a few counts. The rearrangement uses TRBV11-1 and TRBJ2-3; D unresolved. From germline, CDR1 is SGHAT and CDR2 FQDESV (reference sequence). The CDR3 consists of 14 residues. Trimming removed 7 bases from V and 7 bases from J, with 18 bases in between. CDR3 coding DNA: TGTGCCAGCACCGACCGTTTGGAAGTCAATACGCAGTATTTT. Its protein product is CASTDRLEVNTQYF.

The V and J genes are TRBV12-3 or TRBV12-4 and TRBJ2-1, with TRBD2 identical over 8 bases. The CDR3 runs to 16 residues. V shed 5 bases, J shed 4 bases, and the junction held 10 bases outside the gene matches. The CDR3 nucleotides read TGTGCCAGCAGTCCCTTGGGCGGGAGGCCTTACAATGAGCAGTTCTTC. This gives the protein CASSPLGGRPYNEQFF.

A note on this clonotype: This may arise from a read error, as a much more abundant clone is one base away. No conserved phenylalanine or tryptophan is present at the end of the CDR3, so a read error is the likely explanation. The chain carries TRBV20-1 and TRBJ2-7; D may correspond to TRBD1 or TRBD2 (5 bases each). The length of the CDR3 is 14 residues. Germline-derived CDR1 and CDR2 are DFQATT and SNEGSKA (reference sequence). Trimming stripped 1 base from V and 2 bases from J, with 12 bases between. CDR3 residues: CSARVRDRAYEQYL. In DNA, the CDR3 is TGCAGTGCTAGAGTCCGGGACCGAGCCTACGAGCAGTACCTC.

This clonotype appeared a few times. The chain uses TRBV25-1 and TRBJ1-2; 9 bases align to TRBD1. Per germline, CDR1 MGHDK and CDR2 SYGVNS. The J segment lost 3 bases and the V segment lost 6 bases, leaving 11 bases of the junction unmatched. This CDR3 region has 16 residues. CDR3 in amino acids: CASRANPGQGYYGYTF. The DNA of the CDR3 is TGTGCCAGCAGAGCCAACCCGGGACAGGGATACTATGGCTACACCTTC.

Worth noting for this clonotype: This sequence may be a read error, since a much larger clone differs from it by one base. V is TRBV4-3 and J is TRBJ2-7, with D perhaps matching TRBD2 (6 bases). CDR1 LGHNA and CDR2 YSLEER come from the germline V gene. The CDR3 runs to 14 residues. CDR3 protein: CATSQVGGNYEQYF. CDR3 bases: TGCGCCACCAGCCAAGTAGGCGGGAACTACGAGCAGTACTTC.

This clonotype was counted ten times or more. This sequence joins TRBV20-1 and TRBJ1-1; TRBD1 agrees at 9 bases. There are 16 residues in the CDR3. Losses at the gene ends were 4 bases for V and 3 bases for J; bases not matched to a gene: 12. Germline CDR1 is DFQATT and CDR2 is SNEGSKA (reference sequence). CDR3 nucleotides: TGCAGTGCTAACCGGGACAGGGTAGTCGCGTACACTGAAGCTTTCTTT. Translation: CSANRDRVVAYTEAFF.

The chain links TRBV28 to TRBJ2-7; 11 bases fit TRBD2. Looked up from germline, CDR1 is MDHEN and CDR2 is SYDVKM. The CDR3 sequence is 15 residues long. V was pared by 6 bases and J by 7 bases, with 11 bases of the junction left unmatched. DNA of the CDR3: TGTGCCAGCAGAACCTACACTAGCGGGAGTTCTGAGCAGTACGTC. Its protein is CASRTYTSGSSEQYV.

This sequence joins TRBV5-1 and TRBJ2-1; 8 nucleotides align to TRBD1. The germline gives CDR1 SGHRS, CDR2 YFSETQ. Losses at the gene ends were 0 bases for V and 7 bases for J; bases not matched to a gene: 6. This CDR3 has 15 amino acids. Here the CDR3 reads CASSLVQGASNEQFF. DNA for the CDR3: TGCGCCAGCAGCTTGGTTCAGGGGGCAAGTAATGAGCAGTTCTTC.

The V gene is TRBV11-2, the J gene TRBJ2-1; D ambiguous. This CDR3 is 19 amino acids long. Trimming removed 5 bases from V and 4 bases from J, with 27 bases in between. Germline V gene lookup returns CDR1 SGHAT and CDR2 FQNNGV. DNA of the CDR3: TGTGCCAGCAGCCGCGTGCCCGCTCTTCTTCCCACCCCGTACAATGAGCAGTTCTTC. Protein sequence: CASSRVPALLPTPYNEQFF.

The genes are TRBV9 and TRBJ1-4, with D possibly TRBD1 on 6 matching bases. The germline gives CDR1 SGDLS, CDR2 YYNGEE. This CDR3 spans 14 amino acids. Trimming left V 4 bases short and J 7 bases short, with 14 bases between. The CDR3 here is CASSIGTSGEKLFF. Here the CDR3 DNA reads TGTGCCAGCAGCATCGGGACAAGCGGTGAAAAACTGTTTTTT.